Following are 11 T cell receptor beta chains from one sample sequenced in a study of shared clonotypes between healthy human individuals. The table came from immunoSEQ multiplex PCR; TCRdb's copy has only in-frame clones and leaves some out. The sample includes 650,000 to 750,000 clones, approximately 75% of them seen just once. The sample comprised memory CD4+ T cells sorted from blood. Subset given: CD45RA-negative fraction. The receptors stem from a woman aged 30 to 39 in good health.

This sequence joins TRBV30 and TRBJ1-5; D is unclear. Trimming stripped 3 bases from V and 5 bases from J, with 11 bases between. Germline V gene data show CDR1 as GTSNPN and CDR2 as SVGIG (reference sequence). This CDR3 is built from 13 residues. CDR3 amino acids: CAWSATEDQPQHF. In DNA, the CDR3 is TGTGCCTGGAGCGCTACAGAGGATCAGCCCCAGCATTTT.

The rearrangement links TRBV5-8 to TRBJ1-2; D is possibly TRBD1 (6 bases). Per the germline V gene, CDR1 is SGHTS and CDR2 is YDEGEE. The CDR3 spans 13 residues. V lost 5 bases and J lost 13, with 21 bases in between. CDR3 sequence (DNA): TGTGCCAGCAGACCCCGGGACAAGCTCCAAGCCACCTTC. Translation: CASRPRDKLQATF.

The chain employs TRBV2 and TRBJ2-7; D tentatively reads TRBD1 or TRBD2 (5 bases each). In germline, CDR1 is SNHLY, CDR2 FYNNEI. The CDR3 contains 13 residues. Trimming took 8 bases from V and 0 from J, leaving 11 bases between them. The CDR3 bases are TGTGCCAGCGGGACCTTTGGCTCCTACGAGCAGTACTTC. This translates into CASGTFGSYEQYF.

V usage is TRBV7-2 and J usage is TRBJ1-3; D is uncertain. The CDR3 extends over 16 amino acids. CDR1 and CDR2 (germline): SGHTA, FQGNSA. V lost 5 bases and J lost 2, with 16 bases in between. The CDR3 DNA is TGTGCCAGCAGCAGTCAGAGGGAGATTACTGGAAACACCATATATTTT. Translation: CASSSQREITGNTIYF.

This clone has more than one count but fewer than ten. The V gene is TRBV4-1, the J gene TRBJ2-1, with 11 positions matching TRBD1. The CDR3 is 16 amino acids. After removal of 4 bases from V and 7 bases from J, the junction contained 9 bases not matched to a gene. In germline, CDR1 is MGHRA, CDR2 YSYEKL. The CDR3 DNA is TGCGCCAGCAGCCCTCGGACAGGGGGCATATATAATGAGCAGTTCTTC. Translated: CASSPRTGGIYNEQFF.

To note about this clone: A junction end diverges from the germline sequence, so it may reflect a read error. V is TRBV6-6 and J is TRBJ2-7; D perhaps matches TRBD2 (5 bases). This CDR3 is built from 14 residues. CDR1 and CDR2 from the germline V gene are MNHNY and SVGAGI (reference sequence). DNA of the CDR3: TGTGCCATCAGTGAGTTCGCCCAGAGGGACGAGCAGTACTTC. Translated, it gives CAISEFAQRDEQYF.

Regarding this clone: The sample has other DNA sequences that encode this CDR3 too. CDR3 DNA sequence: TGCGCCAGCAGCTTGGCCGGGGAAAATGAGCAGTTCTTC. Its protein is CASSLAGENEQFF. The V gene is TRBV5-1, the J gene TRBJ2-1; a possible D gene is TRBD2 (5 bases). The CDR3 contains 13 residues. The germline gives CDR1 SGHRS, CDR2 YFSETQ. Between the trimmed V and J ends, which lost 0 bases and 7 bases, there was a span of 8 bases. Supplemented by reference TRBV5-1 and TRBJ2-1, the full variable domain reads KAGVTQTPRYLIKTRGQQVTLSCSPISGHRSVSWYQQTPGQGLQFLFEYFSETQRNKGNFPGRFSGRQFSNSRSEMNVSTLELGDSALYLCASSLAGENEQFFGPGTRLTVL.

The chain is built from TRBV29-1 and TRBJ1-2; 10 positions agree with TRBD1. The germline gives CDR1 SQVTM, CDR2 ANQGSEA. Trimming at V came to 7 bases and at J to 2 bases, leaving 13 bases not matched to a gene. The CDR3 totals 16 residues. The CDR3 DNA is TGCAGCGCCCACCTGACAGGGGGCAGTACCAACTATGGCTACACCTTC. It codes for CSAHLTGGSTNYGYTF.

The J gene is TRBJ2-7, the V gene TRBV6-5; D is perhaps TRBD1 or TRBD2 (7 bases each). Germline V gives CDR1 MNHEY, CDR2 SVGAGI. The V and J ends lost 2 bases and 6 bases respectively, with 17 bases between them. The CDR3 is 15 residues long. CDR3 sequence (DNA): TGTGCCAGCAGTTACCAGGGGGGGTTGGGACCCGAGCAGTACTTC. Its protein is CASSYQGGLGPEQYF.

CDR3 residues: CSVRTGESNQPQHF. The CDR3 nucleotides read TGCAGCGTTAGGACAGGGGAGAGCAATCAGCCCCAGCATTTT. The J gene is TRBJ1-5, the V gene TRBV29-1; 9 bases line up with TRBD1. The length of the CDR3 is 14 residues. V trimming: 5 bases; J trimming: 1 base; junction bases outside the gene matches: 3. Germline loops: CDR1 SQVTM, CDR2 ANQGSEA.

This chain connects TRBV5-1 to TRBJ2-2, with 14 bases matching TRBD2. This CDR3 comprises 18 residues. CDR1 is SGHRS, CDR2 YFSETQ, per germline. J lost 4 bases, V lost 4 bases, and 9 bases had no gene match. CDR3 sequence (DNA): TGCGCCAGCAGCGGCCGACTAGCGGGAGGGCGGCGCACCGGGGAGCTGTTTTTT. The encoded protein is CASSGRLAGGRRTGELFF.